This is a list of T cell receptor beta chains from one sample in a study of blood T cell repertoires in COVID-19. Sequencing was performed with immunoSEQ multiplex PCR; in TCRdb, only in-frame clones are kept and a portion is missing. The table includes 200,000 to 250,000 clones, 70% to 85% detected once. Sequenced sample: PBMCs or T cells enriched from blood (not recorded which). These receptors all stem from a man aged 35 to 55 who had recovered from COVID-19. CDR3s include the opening cysteine and the closing phenylalanine or tryptophan. Each record gives: V gene, clone size, D gene, J gene, CDR3 DNA, CDR3 protein. A D gene is named only where the DNA matches it firmly. Rows give clone size only sometimes, using once, few, many, or a class for an expanded clone.

TRBV28	.	TRBD2	TRBJ2-1	TGTGCCAGCAGTTATATTGGCGGGGGGGTCAGCTCCTACAATGAGCAGTTCTTC	CASSYIGGGVSSYNEQFF
TRBV21-1	once	.	TRBJ2-7	TGTGCCAGCAGCCGTGGGGGGGATTACTACGAGCAGTACTTC	CASSRGGDYYEQYF
TRBV10-3	.	.	TRBJ1-6	TGTGCCATCAGTGAGCCCAGGGCGGATTCACCCCTCCACTTT	CAISEPRADSPLHF
TRBV21-1	.	.	TRBJ2-1	TGTGCCAGCAGCAAAGAGGCGGCTAGCGGGAGTTGTGAGCAGTTCTTC	CASSKEAASGSCEQFF
TRBV29-1	.	TRBD1	TRBJ2-1	TGCAGCGCAGGGGGAGTCCGGGACAGGGGGCCGAATGAGCAGTTCTTC	CSAGGVRDRGPNEQFF
TRBV11-3	.	TRBD1	TRBJ2-7	TGTGCCAGCAGCCCGAGCGGGACAGGGGTACACGAGCAGTACTTC	CASSPSGTGVHEQYF
TRBV3-1/TRBV3-2	.	.	TRBJ1-3	TGTGCCAGCAGCCAATTTCCCGGGGACACCATATATTTT	CASSQFPGDTIYF
TRBV5-1	once	.	TRBJ1-1	TGCGCCAGCAGCTTGGGTTCAGTAATGAACACTGAAGCTTTCTTT	CASSLGSVMNTEAFF
TRBV29-1	.	.	TRBJ2-5	TGCAGCGTTGAAGATTGGGGGGACAGCCAAGAGACCCAGTACTTC	CSVEDWGDSQETQYF
TRBV2	.	.	TRBJ2-6	TGTGCCAGCAGTGAGGGTCGGGCAGGGGGGATTTTCTCCCCCTACTCTGGGGCCAACGTCCTGACTTTC	CASSEGRAGGIFSPYSGANVLTF
TRBV2	.	TRBD1	TRBJ1-5	TGTGCCAGCAGCCCGGGACAGGGTGACCAGCCCCAGCATTTT	CASSPGQGDQPQHF
TRBV28	.	TRBD2	TRBJ2-7	TGTGCCAGCAGTTCCCTAGCGGTTAGCTCCTACGAGCAGTACTTC	CASSSLAVSSYEQYF
TRBV28	.	TRBD2	TRBJ2-1	TGTGCCAGCAGGCAAGCGGGAGGGTCCTACAATGAGCAGTTCTTC	CASRQAGGSYNEQFF
TRBV7-9	few	TRBD1	TRBJ1-2	TGTGCCAGCAGCTTAGATGGACAGGGGTTGGCCTATGGCTACACCTTC	CASSLDGQGLAYGYTF
TRBV7-2	.	.	TRBJ2-2	TGTGCCAGCAGCTCTACCATGAGGTCCGCCTGGGCCGGGGAGCTGTTTTTT	CASSSTMRSAWAGELFF
TRBV27	.	TRBD2	TRBJ2-2	TGTGCCAGCACCCACTGGGGGGGGTCCGGGGAGCTGTTTTTT	CASTHWGGSGELFF
TRBV5-4	few	.	TRBJ2-4	TGTGCCAGCAGCTTGGGGGGGGTTTCCAAAAACATTCAGTACTTC	CASSLGGVSKNIQYF
TRBV25-1	.	TRBD1	TRBJ2-5	TGTGCCAGCAGTGACCACGGGACAGGTGAAGAGACCCAGTACTTC	CASSDHGTGEETQYF
TRBV19	.	.	TRBJ1-3	TGTGCCAGTAGCCGCGACGGAGTCTCTGGAAACACCATATATTTT	CASSRDGVSGNTIYF